What follows are 26 T cell receptor beta chains derived from one specimen sequenced in a study of metastatic and nonmetastatic thyroid tumors. Thyroid surgery was performed in patients who had received no treatment beforehand. TCRdb re-called the PCR reads via MiXCR. The data show about 85,000 clones, 8% to 9.5% seen once. Sequenced sample: blood. The receptors originated from a female donor with papillary thyroid cancer or a benign thyroid nodule (not recorded which). Some clones in this sample may be carry-over from other donors' samples.

This clone has ten or more counts. This chain uses TRBV11-2 with TRBJ1-6, with TRBD1 matching over 7 bases. CDR1 and CDR2 (germline): SGHAT, FQNNGV. CDR3 size: 14 residues. Germline trimming cut 1 base from V and 10 bases from J; bases unmatched to any gene: 4. This CDR3 reads CASSLGGGGSPLHF. CDR3 in DNA: TGTGCCAGCAGCTTAGGAGGGGGCGGCTCACCCCTCCACTTT.

The chain uses TRBV29-1 and TRBJ2-7, with D unresolved. Trimming removed 2 bases from V and 3 bases from J, with 14 bases in between. The CDR3 is made up of 14 amino acids. Germline assignment: CDR1 SQVTM and CDR2 ANQGSEA. Here the CDR3 reads CSVEMDRNYYEQYF. The CDR3 DNA reads as TGCAGCGTTGAAATGGACCGTAATTACTACGAGCAGTACTTC.

This clone occurred many times. J is TRBJ2-7 and V is TRBV3-1, with a tentative D call TRBD1 (6 bases). In germline, CDR1 is LGHDT, CDR2 YNNKEL (reference sequence). Trimming cost V 7 bases and J 3 bases, with 19 bases left between them. The CDR3 loop spans 15 amino acids. CDR3 in amino acids: CASMDSQGVFYEQYF. In nucleotides, the CDR3 is TGTGCCAGCATGGATTCACAGGGTGTATTCTACGAGCAGTACTTC.

This clone was counted at least ten times. Other DNA sequences in this specimen translate into the identical CDR3. This sequence joins TRBV6-6 and TRBJ2-3, with TRBD2 identical over 8 bases. The junction had 3 bases not matched to a gene; V was cut back by 3 bases and J by 1 base. Per germline, CDR1 MNHNY and CDR2 SVGAGI (reference sequence). This CDR3 has 15 amino acids. In DNA, the CDR3 is TGTGCCAGCAGTTATACGGGGGGGCGCACAGATACGCAGTATTTT. Its translation: CASSYTGGRTDTQYF.

At least ten counts were recorded for this clone. The V call is TRBV6-1, the J call TRBJ1-4; no definite D call. The CDR3 has 12 amino acids. Germline CDR1 and CDR2: MNHNS and SASEGT. Trimming took 7 bases from V and 12 from J, leaving 15 bases between them. DNA for the CDR3: TGTGCCAGCACCCGGGGAGATATTGAACTGTTTTTT. This gives the protein CASTRGDIELFF.

V and J are TRBV27 and TRBJ2-5; D not certain. Germline CDR1 MNHEY, CDR2 SMNVEV (reference sequence). Deletions cut 0 bases from V and 3 bases from J, with 11 bases between. The CDR3 runs 15 residues. CDR3 residues: CASSLSIVDEETQYF. The DNA of the CDR3 is TGTGCCAGCAGTTTATCGATCGTAGATGAAGAGACCCAGTACTTC.

V and J are TRBV11-2 and TRBJ2-1; the D gene could be TRBD1 or TRBD2 (6 bases each). Germline V gene data show CDR1 as SGHAT and CDR2 as FQNNGV. The CDR3 sequence is 15 residues long. V was shortened by 0 bases and J by 4 bases, with 10 bases between the two germline ends. The CDR3 loop reads CASSLEQGRYNEQFF. The CDR3, as DNA: TGTGCCAGCAGCTTAGAGCAGGGGAGGTACAATGAGCAGTTCTTC.

This clone was seen ten or more times. The CDR3 DNA reads TGTGCCAGCAGCACAATAGCGGGGCCGACCTACGAGCAGTACTTC. Translating gives CASSTIAGPTYEQYF. The V gene is TRBV11-2, the J gene TRBJ2-7; 8 bases map to TRBD2. This CDR3 has 15 residues. The ends lost 5 bases at V and 2 bases at J; junction bases unmatched: 8. Per the germline V gene, CDR1 is SGHAT and CDR2 is FQNNGV. The full variable domain, in which reference TRBV11-2 and TRBJ2-7 provide the parts outside the CDR3, is EAGVAQSPRYKIIEKRQSVAFWCNPISGHATLYWYQQILGQGPKLLIQFQNNGVVDDSQLPKDRFSAERLKGVDSTLKIQPAKLEDSAVYLCASSTIAGPTYEQYFGPGTRLTVT.

The chain recombines TRBV5-4 with TRBJ2-6; D may be TRBD1 (5 bases). The V and J ends lost 2 bases and 18 bases respectively, with 15 bases between them. The germline V gene has CDR1 SGHNT and CDR2 YYREEE (reference sequence). The CDR3 runs to 12 residues. DNA of the CDR3: TGTGCCAGCAGCTTCGAACGACAGCCTCCGACTTTC. It yields the protein CASSFERQPPTF. Variable domain in full (rest from reference TRBV5-4 and TRBJ2-6): ETGVTQSPTHLIKTRGQQVTLRCSSQSGHNTVSWYQQALGQGPQFIFQYYREEENGRGNFPPRFSGLQFPNYSSELNVNALELDDSALYLCASSFERQPPTFGAGSRLTVL.

Many counts were recorded for this clone. Possible read error: a much larger clone is one base away. The rearrangement links TRBV5-4 to TRBJ2-3; 11 nucleotides match TRBD2. There are 14 residues in the CDR3. V gave up 5 bases and J gave up 1 base; unmatched junction bases: 0. CDR1 is SGHNT and CDR2 is YYREEE in the germline V gene (reference sequence). The DNA for the CDR3 is TGTGCCAGCAGACTAGCGGGGGGCACAGATACGCAGTATTTT. Translating gives CASRLAGGTDTQYF.

This clone was observed at least ten times. The gene calls are TRBV5-4 and TRBJ2-7, with 9 bases that match TRBD1. CDR3 length equals 14 residues. CDR1 is SGHNT and CDR2 is YYREEE in the germline V gene (reference sequence). J lost 0 bases, V lost 4 bases, and 2 bases had no gene match. The CDR3 loop is CASSPGQGSYEQYF. Here the CDR3 DNA reads TGTGCCAGCAGCCCGGGACAGGGCTCCTACGAGCAGTACTTC. The whole variable domain, remainder taken from reference TRBV5-4 and TRBJ2-7, is ETGVTQSPTHLIKTRGQQVTLRCSSQSGHNTVSWYQQALGQGPQFIFQYYREEENGRGNFPPRFSGLQFPNYSSELNVNALELDDSALYLCASSPGQGSYEQYFGPGTRLTVT.

The rearrangement links TRBV7-6 to TRBJ2-7; TRBD1 matches 7 bases. The CDR3 is 14 amino acids. The ends lost 5 bases at V and 0 bases at J; junction bases unmatched: 4. Germline CDR1 is SGHVS and CDR2 is FNYEAQ. The CDR3 DNA reads TGTGCCAGCAGCCCGGGACAGCTCTCCTACGAGCAGTACTTC. Translation gives CASSPGQLSYEQYF.

The sample holds many counts of this clone. The chain couples TRBV19 to TRBJ1-5; unclear D gene. The CDR3 sequence is 13 residues long. With 3 bases removed from V and 8 bases from J, the gap between germline ends came to 11 bases. The germline CDR1 and CDR2 sequences are LNHDA and SQIVND (reference sequence). CDR3 amino acids: CASSIVPTEPQHF. Here the CDR3 DNA reads TGTGCCAGTAGTATCGTCCCAACGGAGCCCCAGCATTTT.

The table lists this clone with a few counts. Since a much larger clone is just one base distant, this may be a read error. The rearrangement uses TRBV7-2 and TRBJ2-3, with D hard to call. The CDR3 runs to 11 residues. The V end lost 9 bases, the J end lost 2 bases, and 6 bases lay between the germline ends. Per the germline V gene, CDR1 is SGHTA and CDR2 is FQGNSA. In DNA form, the CDR3 reads TGTGCCAGAGGAGACACAGATACGCAGTATTTT. This translates into CARGDTDTQYF.

There are many counts of this clone. The chain employs TRBV20-1 and TRBJ1-1; TRBD1 agrees at 9 bases. Losses at the gene ends were 6 bases for V and 6 bases for J; bases not matched to a gene: 14. Germline V gene sequence: CDR1 DFQATT, CDR2 SNEGSKA (reference sequence). This CDR3 has 15 amino acids. CDR3 nucleotide sequence: TGCAGTGCGGCCGATCACAGGGGGCGCAGCGCTGAAGCTTTCTTT. The encoded protein is CSAADHRGRSAEAFF.

This clone appeared many times. The rearrangement uses TRBV7-9 and TRBJ1-2; D uncertain. V lost 1 base to trimming and J lost 4 bases, with 7 bases between them. The CDR3 has 13 residues. Germline values: CDR1 SEHNR, CDR2 FQNEAQ (reference sequence). The CDR3 region is CASSLGPLYGYTF. CDR3 DNA sequence: TGTGCCAGCAGCTTAGGCCCCCTCTATGGCTACACCTTC.

This clone was seen a handful of times. The chain combines TRBV9 with TRBJ1-4; possible D gene TRBD1, 6 bases. CDR3 length: 14 amino acids. CDR1 SGDLS and CDR2 YYNGEE come from the germline V gene. Trimming took 3 bases from V and 7 from J, leaving 13 bases between them. The CDR3 nucleotides are TGTGCCAGCAGCGCAGAGGGGGGTAGTGAAAAACTGTTTTTT. It yields the protein CASSAEGGSEKLFF. Full variable domain (rest looked up from reference TRBV9 and TRBJ1-4): DSGVTQTPKHLITATGQRVTLRCSPRSGDLSVYWYQQSLDQGLQFLIQYYNGEERAKGNILERFSAQQFPDLHSELNLSSLELGDSALYFCASSAEGGSEKLFFGSGTQLSVL.

Ten or more counts support this clone. The V and J genes are TRBV7-9 and TRBJ2-1, with TRBD2 identical over 7 bases. The CDR3 runs to 13 residues. V was clipped by 7 bases and J by 3 bases; unmatched bases: 3. Looked up from germline, CDR1 is SEHNR and CDR2 is FQNEAQ (reference sequence). The CDR3, as DNA: TGTGCCAGCACTCGGGGGGACTACAATGAGCAGTTCTTC. Translated: CASTRGDYNEQFF.

This clone showed up many times. The rearrangement joins TRBV7-3 to TRBJ2-3, with 7 bases lining up with TRBD2. The CDR3 is made up of 19 amino acids. Germline trimming cut 0 bases from V and 2 bases from J; bases unmatched to any gene: 14. Germline CDR1 and CDR2: SGHTA and FQGTGA. In DNA, the CDR3 is TGTGCCAGCAGCTTAACTCGGGAAGCGTGGGGGGGGATCACAGATACGCAGTATTTT. This gives the protein CASSLTREAWGGITDTQYF.

At least ten counts were recorded for this clone. This chain uses TRBV20-1 with TRBJ2-2; D gene uncertain. V lost 1 base and J lost 6, with 6 bases in between. The CDR3 length is 12 residues. Looked up from germline, CDR1 is DFQATT and CDR2 is SNEGSKA (reference sequence). This CDR3 is CSARVEAGELFF. CDR3 nucleotides: TGCAGTGCTAGAGTAGAAGCCGGGGAGCTGTTTTTT.

The sample holds many counts of this clone. This CDR3 is CASSESSTSGGDTQYF. The DNA for the CDR3 is TGTGCCAGCAGTGAATCTAGCACTAGCGGGGGAGATACGCAGTATTTT. This chain links TRBV6-4 with TRBJ2-3, with TRBD2 matching 11 bases. CDR3 size: 16 residues. V lost 3 bases to trimming and J lost 5 bases; unmatched junction nucleotides: 7. Germline assignment: CDR1 MRHNA and CDR2 SNTAGT.

At least ten counts were recorded for this clone. The genes are TRBV4-1 and TRBJ1-4, with no clear D. Germline V CDR1 and CDR2: MGHRA, YSYEKL. The CDR3 spans 15 residues. Trimming removed 4 bases from V and 7 bases from J, with 16 bases in between. CDR3 sequence reads: CASSPEEGWREKLFF. CDR3 coding DNA: TGCGCCAGCAGCCCCGAGGAGGGATGGCGTGAAAAACTGTTTTTT.

In its sample, this clone was seen many times. V gene TRBV11-3 combines with J gene TRBJ2-2; TRBD1 aligns across 11 bases. This CDR3 contains 15 residues. Unmatched junction bases numbered 6, after V lost 5 bases and J lost 7 bases. Germline lookup yields CDR1 SGHNT and CDR2 YENEEA. The DNA of the CDR3 is TGTGCCAGCAGCCAAGGACAGGGGGCGCGCGGGGAGCTGTTTTTT. Translation: CASSQGQGARGELFF.

This rearrangement joins TRBV30 to TRBJ1-2, with a weak D call TRBD1 (5 bases). V dropped 4 bases and J dropped 3 bases, with 15 bases sitting between them. Germline loops: CDR1 GTSNPN, CDR2 SVGIG (reference sequence). CDR3 size: 14 residues. The CDR3 spells CAWTKQGLYYGYTF. The CDR3 nucleotides read TGTGCCTGGACCAAGCAGGGCCTTTACTATGGCTACACCTTC.

This clone was seen repeatedly, ten times or more. The chain links TRBV12-3 or TRBV12-4 to TRBJ2-3; D gene uncertain. This CDR3 spans 14 amino acids. V lost 1 base and J 0 bases, leaving 5 bases between the germline ends. The CDR3 region has the DNA TGTGCCAGCAGTTTAGGTTACAGCACAGATACGCAGTATTTT. This sequence encodes CASSLGYSTDTQYF.

There are many counts of this clone. CDR3 loop: CASSYSSLAGRSTDTQYF. The CDR3 DNA sequence: TGTGCCAGCAGTTACTCGAGCTTAGCGGGCAGAAGCACAGATACGCAGTATTTT. The chain uses TRBV6-5 and TRBJ2-3; the match to TRBD2 covers 7 bases. Germline V CDR1 and CDR2: MNHEY, SVGAGI. The CDR3 sequence is 18 residues long. V was clipped by 0 bases and J by 0 bases; unmatched bases: 9.